Below, 14 T cell receptor beta chains from the same sample are listed, as sequenced in a study of cytomegalovirus exposure and HLA in healthy donors. PCR used 60 Vbeta primers and 13 Jbeta primers. Data came from immunoSEQ multiplex PCR; TCRdb stores just in-frame clones and leaves some out. The sample records 120,000 to 150,000 clones, around 80% being singletons. The sequenced sample was PBMCs. The receptors stem from a woman aged 25 to 39 in good health and CMV-seronegative.

The chain uses TRBV6-5 and TRBJ1-2; weak D call: TRBD1 (5 bases). The germline CDR1 and CDR2 sequences are MNHEY and SVGAGI. The CDR3 is made up of 15 amino acids. Trimming removed 5 bases from V and 4 bases from J, with 17 bases in between. The CDR3 nucleotides are TGTGCCAGCAGTCCTCCCCTGGAGCAGGGCTATGGCTACACCTTC. This encodes CASSPPLEQGYGYTF.

Only one count was recorded for this clone. The V and J genes are TRBV19 and TRBJ2-7; D ambiguous. The germline CDR1 and CDR2 sequences are LNHDA and SQIVND (reference sequence). This CDR3 is built from 13 residues. Trimming pared 5 bases from V and 3 bases from J, leaving 11 bases between. The CDR3 coding sequence is TGTGCCAGTAGTCGGGTGGTGGGCTACGAGCAGTACTTC. Its translation is CASSRVVGYEQYF.

This chain links TRBV11-1 with TRBJ2-5; 11 bases map to TRBD2. CDR1 and CDR2 (germline): SGHAT, FQDESV (reference sequence). This CDR3 region has 16 residues. V lost 3 bases and J lost 2; bases outside the gene matches: 5. CDR3 in DNA: TGTGCCAGCAGCTTTGGGCGACTAGCGGGACAAGAGACCCAGTACTTC. Translation gives CASSFGRLAGQETQYF.

V gene TRBV21-1 combines with J gene TRBJ1-5. TRBV21-1 is tagged as a pseudogene. The CDR3 runs to 14 residues. The DNA of the CDR3 is TGTGCCAGCAGCGTATCACTGTTCCATCAGCCCCAGCATTTT. As protein: CASSVSLFHQPQHF.

This clone came up a few times. The rearrangement uses TRBV7-9 and TRBJ2-7; D not certain. Between the trimmed V and J ends, which lost 0 bases and 2 bases, there was a span of 11 bases. Looked up from germline, CDR1 is SEHNR and CDR2 is FQNEAQ (reference sequence). This CDR3 is built from 15 residues. The CDR3 DNA reads TGTGCCAGCAGCTTAGCGATGGCGGCTACCTACGAGCAGTACTTC. Its translation is CASSLAMAATYEQYF.

The rearrangement uses TRBV11-2 and TRBJ2-5; the D gene is possibly TRBD2 (5 bases). The CDR3 loop spans 13 amino acids. The ends were cut back, 3 bases at V and 5 bases at J, with 10 bases in the middle. The germline V gene has CDR1 SGHAT and CDR2 FQNNGV. The CDR3 loop reads CASSLQLVETQYF. The CDR3 coding sequence is TGTGCCAGCAGCTTGCAACTAGTTGAGACCCAGTACTTC.

The CDR3 DNA is TGTGCCAGCAGCGTAGCGACTACACGCAACCAAGAGACCCAGTACTTC. Amino acid sequence: CASSVATTRNQETQYF. This chain links TRBV9 with TRBJ2-5; a weak D match, TRBD2 (5 bases). The CDR3 consists of 16 residues. V dropped 0 bases and J dropped 0 bases, with 12 bases sitting between them. CDR1 SGDLS and CDR2 YYNGEE come from the germline V gene.

The chain combines TRBV4-1 with TRBJ1-5; D call uncertain. Trimming took off 0 bases at V and 6 bases at J, with 6 bases between the two ends. The V gene's germline CDR1 is MGHRA and CDR2 YSYEKL. This CDR3 is 13 amino acids long. The DNA for the CDR3 is TGCGCCAGCAGCCAAGATGACATTCAGCCCCAGCATTTT. Amino acids: CASSQDDIQPQHF.

This clone has just one count. This rearrangement joins TRBV7-2 to TRBJ1-5; TRBD1 matches 7 bases. The germline CDR1 and CDR2 sequences are SGHTA and FQGNSA. V lost 4 bases, J lost 4 bases, and 7 bases stayed unmatched. This CDR3 comprises 15 residues. The CDR3 protein is CASSSYTGENQPQHF. DNA of the CDR3: TGTGCCAGCAGCTCATACACAGGGGAAAATCAGCCCCAGCATTTT.

CDR3 DNA: TGTGCCTGGAAGGCAGGGGGCAATCAGCCCCAGCATTTT. The encoded protein is CAWKAGGNQPQHF. This chain uses TRBV30 with TRBJ1-5; TRBD1 is a possible D gene (6 bases). The V gene lost 4 bases and the J gene lost 2 bases, with 9 bases spanning the gap. This CDR3 contains 13 residues. Germline loops: CDR1 GTSNPN, CDR2 SVGIG (reference sequence).

The gene calls are TRBV23-1 and TRBJ2-7; possible D gene TRBD2, 6 bases. TRBV23-1 is an ORF for which the function is uncertain. V lost 8 bases to trimming and J lost 0 bases, with 20 bases between them. The CDR3 contains 16 residues. The CDR3 region has the DNA TGCGCCAGCCGCTCACCGCGGGGTACCAGCTCCTACGAGCAGTACTTC. Translated: CASRSPRGTSSYEQYF.

The V call is TRBV9, the J call TRBJ2-3; no reliable D call. Trimming removed 3 bases at V and 3 bases at J, with 11 bases between. The CDR3 consists of 14 residues. The germline gives CDR1 SGDLS, CDR2 YYNGEE. CDR3 amino acids: CASSASGKTDTQYF. CDR3 coding DNA: TGTGCCAGCAGCGCCTCGGGTAAGACAGATACGCAGTATTTT.

This chain connects TRBV28 to TRBJ2-7; 13 nucleotides match TRBD2. Trimming cost V 5 bases and J 7 bases; bases outside gene matches: 8. Looked up from germline, CDR1 is MDHEN and CDR2 is SYDVKM. The CDR3 has 15 residues. The CDR3 nucleotides read TGTGCCAGCAGTCCGCCGGGACTAGCGGGACAGGAGCAGTACTTC. Protein product: CASSPPGLAGQEQYF.

This chain uses TRBV28 with TRBJ2-5, with TRBD1 matching over 7 bases. The tail of the sequence fits TRBJ2-7 better, so the J call may be wrong. Germline CDR1 MDHEN, CDR2 SYDVKM. The CDR3 loop spans 14 amino acids. This chain's CDR3 is CASSWDSGSYEQYF. CDR3 nucleotides: TGTGCCAGCAGTTGGGACAGCGGCTCCTACGAGCAGTACTTC.